Below are 5 T cell receptor beta chains sequenced from a single sample in a study of siplizumab effects on memory and regulatory T cells (dated by TCRdb to about 2019). The library was produced with the immunoSEQ multiplex PCR assay. TCRdb took over this immuneACCESS table, retaining in-frame rearrangements with V and J assigned. Such tables are incomplete; in checked studies, under half of the missing clones stem from an unresolved V gene, and the remainder is unexplained. Within this sample are 75,000 to 100,000 clones, with roughly 94% of them counted one time only. About 1.4% of the sample goes to the ten largest clones. Sample: non-Treg CD4+ T cells sorted from blood. The meaning of the sample's cell subset or site label: FACS-sorted unstimulated CD4+ non-regulatory T cells. These TCRs come from a human donor in good health.

V is TRBV6-6 and J is TRBJ2-7; the D gene could be TRBD1 or TRBD2 (5 bases each). This CDR3 spans 14 amino acids. The V and J ends lost 6 bases and 1 base respectively, with 13 bases between them. Germline V gene lookup returns CDR1 MNHNY and CDR2 SVGAGI (reference sequence). The CDR3: CASRPGTDSYEQYF. CDR3 DNA: TGTGCCAGCAGGCCCGGGACGGATTCCTACGAGCAGTACTTC.

This clone was counted once. The chain is built from TRBV9 and TRBJ1-2; TRBD1 is a possible D gene (5 bases). CDR3 size: 13 residues. The V and J ends lost 0 bases and 2 bases respectively, with 5 bases between them. Germline lookup yields CDR1 SGDLS and CDR2 YYNGEE. DNA for the CDR3: TGTGCCAGCAGCGTAGGACAGAACTATGGCTACACCTTC. It codes for CASSVGQNYGYTF.

The chain joins TRBV2 to TRBJ2-2; possibly TRBD2 for D (5 bases). The CDR3 contains 15 residues. V shed 5 bases and J shed 1 base, with 11 bases lying between them. Germline V gene sequence: CDR1 SNHLY, CDR2 FYNNEI. CDR3 sequence: CASSLKRENTGELFF. The CDR3 DNA reads as TGTGCCAGCAGTCTTAAACGGGAGAACACCGGGGAGCTGTTTTTT.

This rearrangement joins TRBV6-1 to TRBJ2-7; D perhaps matches TRBD2 (6 bases). The germline gives CDR1 MNHNS, CDR2 SASEGT. The CDR3 is 13 amino acids. V was cut by 7 bases and J by 2 bases, with 12 bases left in between. The CDR3 loop reads CASMEGLAYEQYF. DNA of the CDR3: TGTGCCAGCATGGAGGGTCTCGCCTACGAGCAGTACTTC.

This clone was detected once. The chain recombines TRBV2 with TRBJ2-5; D gene uncertain. The CDR3 loop spans 15 amino acids. Germline-derived CDR1 and CDR2 are SNHLY and FYNNEI. Trimming shortened V by 6 bases and J by 5 bases, and 19 bases separated the two germline ends. CDR3 coding DNA: TGTGCCAGCAGAGACTTGGACCGTCTCCGGGAGACCCAGTACTTC. This translates into CASRDLDRLRETQYF. Looking up the rest from reference TRBV2 and TRBJ2-5 gives the full variable domain: EPEVTQTPSHQVTQMGQEVILRCVPISNHLYFYWYRQILGQKVEFLVSFYNNEISEKSEIFDDQFSVERPDGSNFTLKIRSTKLEDSAMYFCASRDLDRLRETQYFGPGTRLLVL.